The TCR beta chain described here comes from a study of blood T cell repertoires in COVID-19. Background on the study: Acute and convalescent COVID-19 specimens originated in the United States, Italy and Spain. PBMCs, B-cell-depleted T cells, or T cells were the source of the cDNA or gDNA that made up the material.

In the original workflow: Amplification with reference gene primers provided the estimates of nucleated cell counts. TCRdb keeps only in-frame clones here, not all; method: immunoSEQ multiplex PCR. From that table come the V and J calls and clone size; the DNA was used to work out D and trimming. The profile covers some 58,000 clones, with about 86% appearing a single time and under 4.5% taken by the ten largest. Between the trimmed V and J ends, which lost 5 bases and 6 bases, there was a span of 9 bases. The CDR3 spans 12 residues. The germline V gene encodes CDR1 SGHDT and CDR2 YYEEEE. The sequenced sample consisted of peripheral blood. V and J are TRBV5-6 and TRBJ2-1; maybe TRBD2 (6 bases). The sequence came from a man aged 50-60 years with acute or convalescent COVID-19. The CDR3 protein is CASRAGGNEQFF. The DNA for the CDR3 is TGTGCCAGCAGAGCCGGGGGCAATGAGCAGTTCTTC.